This TCR beta chain was observed in a study of T cells in Graves' hyperthyroidism and ophthalmopathy. Germline V gene sequence: CDR1 SQVTM, CDR2 ANQGSEA. The CDR3 length is 16 residues. The V gene end was trimmed by 3 bases and the J gene end by 3 bases; junction bases not matched to a gene: 11. Amplified TCR beta CDR3 regions derived from RNA transcripts. HTBI primers drove first-round RT-PCR of the TCR CDR3. TCRdb passed the multiplex PCR reads through MiXCR, listing each CDR3 protein once. This table holds 500,000 to 650,000 distinct CDR3 sequences, over 45% found once. Uncontrolled infection, other autoimmune disease, pregnancy or lactation excluded patients. Points from the study as a whole: Ophthalmopathy, as predicted by the model, came a median roughly 6.5 months after the prediction.

At least ten counts were recorded for this clonotype. Its antigen is not known. What was sequenced was peripheral blood or thyroid tissue (not recorded which). The chain uses TRBV29-1 and TRBJ2-5, with 9 bases identical to TRBD1. The receptor was derived from an adult woman with Graves' disease, either hyperthyroidism or ophthalmopathy (not recorded which). The CDR3 is CSVEVMGTGKEETQYF. DNA for the CDR3: TGCAGCGTTGAGGTTATGGGGACAGGGAAAGAAGAGACCCAGTACTTC.